Listed here are 17 T cell receptor beta chains from one sample, sequenced in a study of T cell responses to AZD1222 COVID-19 vaccine (dated by TCRdb to the early 2020s). The label giving this sample's time point can be read as: about 28 days (+/-7) after the second vaccine dose. Libraries were built with the immunoSEQ multiplex PCR assay. The table was pulled from immuneACCESS by TCRdb, which kept in-frame rearrangements only. Such tables lose some clones; where checked, under half of the loss comes from unresolved V genes, and the rest has no known cause. Present in this sample are about 120,000 clones, roughly 92% of which were seen just once. The leading ten clones occupy 1.6% of the sample. Material: peripheral blood, obtained 28 days after the second AZD1222 dose. The receptors were sampled from an adult who received the AZD1222 COVID-19 vaccine.

This sequence joins TRBV9 and TRBJ2-5; D is undetermined. V was trimmed by 2 bases and J by 3 bases, leaving 11 bases between them. From germline, CDR1 is SGDLS and CDR2 YYNGEE. The CDR3 length is 14 residues. DNA for the CDR3: TGTGCCAGCAGCGTGCAAGGATTTGAAGAGACCCAGTACTTC. This sequence encodes CASSVQGFEETQYF.

The chain has TRBV28 and TRBJ2-7; TRBD1 matches 7 bases. The CDR3 length is 14 residues. Trimming at V came to 5 bases and at J to 4 bases, leaving 8 bases not matched to a gene. Germline loops: CDR1 MDHEN, CDR2 SYDVKM. CDR3 coding DNA: TGTGCCAGCAGTGAACCGGGACAGTTATACGAGCAGTACTTC. Protein: CASSEPGQLYEQYF.

This clone was observed a single time. This rearrangement joins TRBV14 to TRBJ2-7; D is possibly TRBD1 (6 bases). CDR1 and CDR2 (germline): SGHDN, FVKESK. The CDR3 has 12 amino acids. V was cut by 1 base and J by 12 bases, with 13 bases left in between. The CDR3 spells CASSQGQGNGYF. Written as DNA, the CDR3 is TGTGCCAGCAGCCAAGGGCAGGGGAACGGGTACTTC.

V is TRBV6-6 and J is TRBJ1-5; the D is unclear. Trimming shortened V by 5 bases and J by 2 bases, and 16 bases separated the two germline ends. This CDR3 contains 16 residues. Germline V CDR1 and CDR2: MNHNY, SVGAGI (reference sequence). CDR3 protein: CASSRLRTQGNQPQHF. CDR3 bases: TGTGCCAGCAGTCGACTCAGGACTCAGGGCAATCAGCCCCAGCATTTT.

The count of this clone is one. The CDR3 region is CASSLRGEQYF. The CDR3 region has the DNA TGTGCCAGCAGTTTAAGGGGCGAGCAGTACTTC. The chain couples TRBV6-2 or TRBV6-3 to TRBJ2-7, with D tentatively TRBD1 (5 bases). Germline lookup yields CDR1 MNHEY and CDR2 SVGEGT. The CDR3 sequence is 11 residues long. V was cut by 4 bases and J by 6 bases, with 7 bases left in between.

This chain links TRBV7-9 with TRBJ1-2; TRBD1 agrees at 8 bases. The CDR3 totals 13 residues. The V gene end was trimmed by 4 bases and the J gene end by 8 bases; junction bases not matched to a gene: 6. Germline loops: CDR1 SEHNR, CDR2 FQNEAQ (reference sequence). CDR3 nucleotides: TGTGCCAGCAGCTACCCAGGGGGCGACGGCTACACCTTC. Translated: CASSYPGGDGYTF.

CDR3 region: CATSDWGSGANVLTF. The DNA of the CDR3 is TGTGCCACCAGTGATTGGGGCTCTGGGGCCAACGTCCTGACTTTC. The genes are TRBV24-1 and TRBJ2-6; no firm D call. This CDR3 is 15 amino acids long. Germline V gene data show CDR1 as KGHDR and CDR2 as SFDVKD. Trimming stripped 2 bases from V and 0 bases from J, with 4 bases between.

This rearrangement joins TRBV28 to TRBJ2-1, with 7 bases identical to TRBD2. Germline loops: CDR1 MDHEN, CDR2 SYDVKM. The trim removed 2 bases at V and 2 bases at J, leaving 3 bases unmatched. The CDR3 sequence is 15 residues long. The CDR3 DNA sequence: TGTGCCAGCAGTTTACCGGCGGGAGCCTACAATGAGCAGTTCTTC. This sequence encodes CASSLPAGAYNEQFF.

The chain couples TRBV28 to TRBJ2-7; 9 positions agree with TRBD1. Germline CDR1 is MDHEN and CDR2 is SYDVKM. This CDR3 is 15 amino acids long. V was clipped by 2 bases and J by 3 bases; unmatched bases: 5. In DNA, the CDR3 is TGTGCCAGCAGTTTAATTGGACAGGGGATCTACGAGCAGTACTTC. Its translation: CASSLIGQGIYEQYF.

In DNA, the CDR3 is TGTGCCAGCAGCTGGGCCGGGACTAGTAACACCGGGGAGCTGTTTTTT. The encoded protein is CASSWAGTSNTGELFF. The chain carries TRBV5-5 and TRBJ2-2, with 8 bases identical to TRBD2. The V gene end was trimmed by 3 bases and the J gene end by 2 bases; junction bases not matched to a gene: 6. The CDR3 totals 16 residues. Germline values: CDR1 SGHKS, CDR2 YYEKEE (reference sequence).

This clone has only one observation. This chain joins TRBV4-1 and TRBJ2-1; D is undetermined. This CDR3 is 16 amino acids long. CDR1 and CDR2 from the germline V gene are MGHRA and YSYEKL. V was cut by 2 bases and J by 0 bases, with 11 bases left in between. CDR3 in DNA: TGCGCCAGCAGCCAACCGTCTAAGAGCTCCTACAATGAGCAGTTCTTC. Translation: CASSQPSKSSYNEQFF.

The V call is TRBV30, the J call TRBJ2-3, with D perhaps matching TRBD2 (5 bases). The CDR3 has 15 residues. Per germline, CDR1 GTSNPN and CDR2 SVGIG (reference sequence). Trimming shortened V by 2 bases and J by 4 bases, and 16 bases separated the two germline ends. CDR3 loop: CAWSTGGLPADTQYF. The CDR3 coding sequence is TGTGCCTGGAGTACGGGCGGGCTCCCCGCAGATACGCAGTATTTT.

This clone turned up a few times. The chain employs TRBV4-1 and TRBJ2-2; D is uncertain. This CDR3 contains 13 residues. The germline V gene encodes CDR1 MGHRA and CDR2 YSYEKL. V lost 0 bases to trimming and J lost 9 bases, with 8 bases between them. CDR3 nucleotide sequence: TGCGCCAGCAGCCAAGATCAACACAGGGAGCTGTTTTTT. Translating gives CASSQDQHRELFF.

CDR3 nucleotide sequence: TGCAGCGTTGCGCGTTTTGGCTACAATGAGCAGTTCTTC. It is translated as CSVARFGYNEQFF. The gene calls are TRBV29-1 and TRBJ2-1; D is unclear. Trimming removed 4 bases at V and 3 bases at J, with 10 bases between. The CDR3 has 13 residues. Per germline, CDR1 SQVTM and CDR2 ANQGSEA.

The chain has TRBV6-1 and TRBJ2-7, with 9 bases that match TRBD2. CDR1 MNHNS and CDR2 SASEGT come from the germline V gene. The V and J ends lost 4 bases and 2 bases, in that order; junction bases with no gene match: 12. The CDR3 is made up of 17 amino acids. Here the CDR3 DNA reads TGTGCCAGCAGTGCGGGTGCTTCTAGCGGGATTACCTACGAGCAGTACTTC. Translating gives CASSAGASSGITYEQYF.

The gene calls are TRBV5-1 and TRBJ2-1; 12 bases match TRBD1. The CDR3 length is 17 residues. The V and J ends lost 5 bases and 1 base, in that order; junction bases with no gene match: 7. Germline assignment: CDR1 SGHRS and CDR2 YFSETQ. The CDR3 DNA follows: TGCGCCAGCAGTGTGGAGGGACAGGGGGCATCCTACAATGAGCAGTTCTTC. Protein sequence: CASSVEGQGASYNEQFF.

The gene calls are TRBV3-1 (or the pseudogene TRBV3-2) and TRBJ1-2, with TRBD1 matching over 9 bases. This CDR3 has 14 residues. The V gene's germline CDR1 is LGHDT and CDR2 YNNKEL (reference sequence). V was clipped by 3 bases and J by 6 bases; unmatched bases: 5. The CDR3 loop reads CASSHTQGADGYTF. DNA for the CDR3: TGTGCCAGCAGCCATACACAGGGGGCGGATGGCTACACCTTC.